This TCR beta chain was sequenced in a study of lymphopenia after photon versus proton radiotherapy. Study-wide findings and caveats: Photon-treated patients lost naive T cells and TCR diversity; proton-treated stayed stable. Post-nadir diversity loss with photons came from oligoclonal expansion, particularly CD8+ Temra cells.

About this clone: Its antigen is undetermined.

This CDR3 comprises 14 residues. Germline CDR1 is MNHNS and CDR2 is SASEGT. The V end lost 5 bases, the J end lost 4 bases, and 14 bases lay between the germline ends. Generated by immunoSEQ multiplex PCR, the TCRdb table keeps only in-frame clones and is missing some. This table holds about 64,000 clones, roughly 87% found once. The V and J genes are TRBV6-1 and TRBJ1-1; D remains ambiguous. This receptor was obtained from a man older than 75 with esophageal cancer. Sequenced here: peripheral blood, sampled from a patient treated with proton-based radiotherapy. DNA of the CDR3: TGTGCCAGCAGTCTCTCTTTGTTGGGCACTGAAGCTTTCTTT. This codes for CASSLSLLGTEAFF.